This TCR beta chain was captured in a study of blood T cell repertoires in COVID-19. Study background: Acute and convalescent COVID-19 samples came from the United States, Italy and Spain. PBMCs, B-cell-depleted T cells, or T cells provided the cDNA or gDNA that made up the material.

V dropped 6 bases and J dropped 7 bases, with 21 bases sitting between them. CDR1 is ENHRY, CDR2 SYGVKD, per germline. This CDR3 comprises 16 residues. As processed by the authors: Reference gene primer amplification gave nucleated cell count estimates. Repertoires were generated with immunoSEQ multiplex PCR, while TCRdb's copy carries only in-frame clones and drops some. The D gene and trimming were derived from the DNA, and the V and J assignments and clone size from that table. The sample contains 350,000 to 450,000 clones, about 88% of which appear only once. Sequencing was performed on peripheral blood. This sequence originates from a human donor in a cohort sampled during active COVID-19. V gene TRBV10-3 combines with J gene TRBJ2-2, with TRBD1 as a possible D gene (8 bases). The CDR3 DNA reads TGTGCCATCAGCACCGACAGGACAGGGAGGGGCGGGGAGCTGTTTTTT. This gives the protein CAISTDRTGRGGELFF.